This T cell receptor beta chain was sequenced for a study of metastatic and nonmetastatic thyroid tumors. Germline CDR1 and CDR2: MNHNS and SASEGT. J gave up 4 bases and V 5 bases, and 10 bases lay outside the gene matches. This CDR3 region has 15 residues. Before thyroid surgery, none of the patients had received any treatment. TCRdb called clones again from the PCR reads with MiXCR. This sample yields around 4,300 clones, of which under 35% are seen a single time; 16% belongs to the top ten. This sequence was found in a male donor with papillary thyroid cancer or a benign thyroid nodule (not recorded which). Some clones in this sample may be carry-over from other donors' samples. This rearrangement joins TRBV6-1 to TRBJ1-2, with 7 bases fitting TRBD1. Sequencing used adjacent normal tissue. For the CDR3, the DNA is TGTGCCAGCAGTCCCTCGACAGGGACCAGCTATGGCTACACCTTC. As protein: CASSPSTGTSYGYTF.